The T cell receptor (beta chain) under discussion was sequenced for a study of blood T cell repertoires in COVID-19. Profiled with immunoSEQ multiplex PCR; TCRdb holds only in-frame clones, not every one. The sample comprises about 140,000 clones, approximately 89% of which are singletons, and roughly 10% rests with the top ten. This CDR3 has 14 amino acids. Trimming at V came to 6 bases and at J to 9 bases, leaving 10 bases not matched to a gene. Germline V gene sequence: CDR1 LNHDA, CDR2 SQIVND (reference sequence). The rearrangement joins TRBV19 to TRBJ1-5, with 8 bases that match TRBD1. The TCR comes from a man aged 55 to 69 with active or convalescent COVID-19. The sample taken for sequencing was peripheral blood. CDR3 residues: CASSAGTGGAPQHF. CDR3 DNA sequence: TGTGCCAGTAGCGCCGGGACAGGAGGGGCGCCCCAGCATTTT.